The rows below give T cell receptor beta chains drawn from one sample of a study of T cell responses to AZD1222 COVID-19 vaccine. TCRdb keeps only in-frame clones here, not all; method: immunoSEQ multiplex PCR. The top ten clones hold approximately 1.1% of a sample with 160,000 or so clones, roughly 94% of them seen once. The sample in question was peripheral blood, obtained 28 days after the second AZD1222 dose. These TCRs come from an adult who received the AZD1222 COVID-19 vaccine. Both conserved end residues are part of each CDR3. D genes are given only for firm matches. The size entry is marked missing in some rows and otherwise reads once, few, many or a size class.

TRBJ2-2,NA,TRBV2,NA,TGTGCCAGCAGGGGTACGAACACCGGGGAGCTGTTTTTT,CASRGTNTGELFF
TRBJ1-5,NA,TRBV18,NA,TGTGCCAGCTCACTCGAAGCGCAGGGTATGGGTCAGCCCCAGCATTTT,CASSLEAQGMGQPQHF
TRBJ2-7,NA,TRBV11-1,NA,TGTGCCAGCAGCCGCCGCCGGGGGGCTAGCTCCTACGAGCAGTACTTC,CASSRRRGASSYEQYF
TRBJ2-7,TRBD2,TRBV3-1/TRBV3-2,NA,TGTGCCAGCAGCCAAGAAAGGCTAGCGGGCCGAGATGGGCAGTACTTC,CASSQERLAGRDGQYF
TRBJ2-5,NA,TRBV6-5,NA,TGTGCCAGCAGTTACTCGATCCACCAAGAGACCCAGTACTTC,CASSYSIHQETQYF
TRBJ2-7,NA,TRBV19,NA,TGTGCCAGTACCCCCGGGGGACGGTCCCGGTACGAGCAGTACTTC,CASTPGGRSRYEQYF
TRBJ1-3,NA,TRBV18,NA,TGTGCCAGCTCACCGCAGGAAGGCTCTGGAAACACCATATATTTT,CASSPQEGSGNTIYF
TRBJ1-2,TRBD1,TRBV15,NA,TGTGCCACCAGCGGGGGACAGGGGCCTTTTGGCTACACCTTC,CATSGGQGPFGYTF
TRBJ1-4,NA,TRBV7-2,NA,TGTGCCAGTACAGGCAGGTTCGGTGAAAAACTGTTTTTT,CASTGRFGEKLFF
TRBJ1-2,TRBD1,TRBV13,NA,TGTGCCAGCAGCTTAGTCGACAGGGGGCGTTTTGGCTACACCTTC,CASSLVDRGRFGYTF
TRBJ1-1,TRBD1,TRBV19,NA,TGTGCCAGTCGGCGGACAGGGCCGAACACTGAAGCTTTCTTT,CASRRTGPNTEAFF
TRBJ1-2,NA,TRBV6-5,NA,TGTGCCAGCAGGGGGACGGGAGCTAACTATGGCTACACCTTC,CASRGTGANYGYTF
TRBJ1-1,TRBD1,TRBV6-2/TRBV6-3,NA,TGTGCCAGCAGTTACACGGGAATGGCCCAGGGGGGCACTGAAGCTTTCTTT,CASSYTGMAQGGTEAFF
TRBJ2-6,NA,TRBV6-1,NA,TGTGCCAGCAGTGAAGACAGCTCTGGGGCCAACGTCCTGACTTTC,CASSEDSSGANVLTF
TRBJ2-7,TRBD1,TRBV19,few,TGTGCCAGTAGTGTCTCCGACAGGGGCGAGCAGTACTTC,CASSVSDRGEQYF
TRBJ1-5,NA,TRBV19,NA,TGTGCCAGTAGTTCTCACACCAGGGGTAGCAATCAGCCCCAGCATTTT,CASSSHTRGSNQPQHF
TRBJ2-3,TRBD2,TRBV7-8,NA,TGTGCCAGCAGCTTAGGACTAGCGGGGACAGATACGCAGTATTTT,CASSLGLAGTDTQYF
TRBJ2-5,NA,TRBV5-6,once,TGTGCCAGCAGCCCGTTCGACAGTCAAGAGACCCAGTACTTC,CASSPFDSQETQYF
TRBJ1-2,NA,TRBV27,NA,TGTGCCAGCAGACCCGCCGGGGGGGGTGACTATGGCTACACCTTC,CASRPAGGGDYGYTF
TRBJ1-4,NA,TRBV5-6,few,TGTGCCAGCAGCTTGAAGGCCGCGGTGGCTAATGAAAAACTGTTTTTT,CASSLKAAVANEKLFF
TRBJ2-7,TRBD1,TRBV2,NA,TGTGCCAGCACGCTACAGGGGTACGAGCAGTACTTC,CASTLQGYEQYF
TRBJ2-7,TRBD1,TRBV10-3,once,TGTGCCACGGAGGACAGGGGAACCTACGAGCAGTACTTC,CATEDRGTYEQYF
TRBJ1-2,NA,TRBV28,NA,TGTGCCAGCAGTCAGGGAAACTATGGCTACACCTTC,CASSQGNYGYTF
TRBJ1-1,NA,TRBV7-9,NA,TGTGCCAGCAGCTTACTCCGTGTGGGGACTGAAGCTTTCTTT,CASSLLRVGTEAFF